This entry concerns a single TCR beta chain. The antigen it binds to is not known. There are no base qualities to consult, and no much larger clone falls within one base. This record comes from a study of shared clonotypes between healthy human individuals (dated by TCRdb to 2019 to 2021). A note on the overall study: A couple of women and a few men aged 18 to 49 years were included in the cohort. Leukapheresis yielded between about 0.9 and 9 billion PBMCs per donor. For each donor, CD4 naive and CD4 memory were each run on three plates, CD8 naive on two plates, and CD8 memory on one plate. Blood TCR repertoires of roughly 5 healthy adults were deeply sequenced to estimate repertoire size and the extent of clonotype sharing between individuals. Libraries were prepared and TCR repertoires were sequenced by different laboratories using diverse techniques, in order to increase sequencing depth and limit assay-specific biases.

From a lookup of the germline V gene, CDR1 and CDR2 are SGHAT and FQNNGV. V is pared back by 3 bases and J by 4 bases, with 15 bases lying between the germline termini. Inclusive of the bounding cysteine and phenylalanine, the CDR3 is 15 residues long. Here the CDR3 DNA is all that survives: 45 bases in frame from base 1. The paper as a whole reports these results and caveats: Across a handful of donors, 5% to 6% of naive CD4, approximately 3.6% of naive CD8, 2.3% of memory CD4, and about 0.4% of memory CD8 clonotypes were shared. Naive subsets generally had larger estimated clonotype richness than memory subsets. Higher generation probabilities were observed for clonotypes shared by all four sorted-subset donors than for non-shared clonotypes. Pairwise subsampling indicated that sequencing depth was expected to affect the degree of clonotype sharing among donors. The small number of donors limited the genetic and exposure-history diversity represented. Only blood was sampled, and tissue TCR repertoires likely differ from those in blood. Rarefaction of sorted-subset datasets indicated incomplete sequencing despite the large sequencing depth.

CD8 naive samples consisted of CD45RO-negative cells that were positively selected for CCR7, yielding a CD45RA+CCR7+ population without TemRA cells. The donors were healthy, HIV-negative adults with no recently reported acute infections or vaccinations. Only Caucasian adults living in Nashville, Tennessee, USA were represented among the donors. Blood was collected by leukapheresis, and PBMCs were isolated by Ficoll-Histopaque density gradient centrifugation and then cryopreserved in liquid nitrogen vapor phase. Purity and quantity of every magnetically sorted T cell population were checked by analytical flow cytometry. Each sorted fraction had its genomic DNA isolated and then quantified by UV absorbance on a Nanodrop 2000c. Using the deep immunoSEQ assay, multiplex PCR amplified TCR CDR3 regions from genomic DNA. Extracted genomic DNA from each cell subset was spread evenly across all wells of several immunoSEQ 96-well plates, with each plate serving as a replicate. For sorted subsets, approximately 210 ng genomic DNA, equal to about 30,000 T cell genomes, was loaded into each replicate PCR. Purified libraries were quantified with a Qubit 3.0 fluorometer, sized on a Bioanalyzer 2100, and re-quantified with the KAPA Library Quantification kit. Every immunoSEQ 96-well plate was sequenced on a separate single-read 150-cycle Illumina NextSeq 550 flow cell. The original pipeline was this. Because the immunoSEQ output held only junctional sequences and lacked quality scores, the filtering could not match the filtering applied to full-length reads. Sequences were annotated with PyIR, a Python wrapper for IgBLAST v1.9, and V/J genes and CDR3 were assigned using IMGT germline references. Reads with weak V/J assignments (E-value above 1e-6), missing CDR3, stop codons, out-of-frame junctions, or ambiguous translated residues were removed. V3J clonotypes were defined by identical inferred V gene, J gene, and CDR3 amino acid sequence. To compute the percentage overlap between repertoires, the number of shared unique clonotypes was divided by the size of the smaller repertoire. Richness of each repertoire was evaluated using RTK rarefaction, the Chao1 estimator, and Recon v2.1 estimates of unobserved clonotypes. Generation probabilities were computed with OLGA for all TCRbeta clonotypes obtained by the gDNA method from a few donors. Sourced from immuneACCESS, this table was stored by TCRdb with only in-frame sequences that have V and J called. A share of the clones is absent; for the studies checked, an unresolved V gene accounts for under half, and the remainder has no known explanation. The DNA gave D and trimming, while V, J and clone size come from that table. For this sample the table gives some 2,000,000 clones, of which approximately 94% were detected only once. 1.1% of the sample goes to the ten largest clones.

The sequencing input was naive CD8+ T cells sorted from blood. What this sample's cell subset or site label stands for: CD45RA+CCR7+. The sequence came from a man aged 18 to 35 in good health. The chain is made from TRBV11-2 and TRBJ2-5; a tentative D call is TRBD2 (6 bases match). The bases read TGTGCCAGCAGCTTCGGGGGTAGCGTGACAGAGACCCAGTACTTC. It codes for CASSFGGSVTETQYF.